Shown below are 20 T cell receptor beta chains from a single sample sequenced in a study of molecular identifiers for immune sequencing clone quantification (dated by TCRdb to the late 2010s). The library relied on PCR. The instrument was an Illumina HiSeq 4000. In TCRdb, the public reads were trimmed at Q25 with fastp and aligned with MiXCR, with productive beta chains retained. When rows share a CDR3 protein, they turn into one entry using the most common DNA and genes. This sample comprises 40,000 to 50,000 distinct CDR3 sequences, roughly 19% of them detected only once. About 1.1% of the sample is held by the ten biggest clonotypes. The specimen was naive CD8+ T cells from blood, with Jurkat cell RNA spiked in. The cell subset or site label corresponds to: FACS-sorted CD8+CD4-CCR7+CD45RA+ naive T cells. Receptors originate from a human donor in good health. Some libraries in this study had Jurkat cell RNA spiked in.

In this sample, this clonotype turned up many times. J is TRBJ2-5 and V is TRBV3-1, with D perhaps TRBD2 (6 bases). V was cut by 7 bases and J by 1 base, with 10 bases left in between. The CDR3 loop spans 13 amino acids. Germline CDR1 reads LGHDT; CDR2 reads YNNKEL (reference sequence). The chain's CDR3 is CASKWGVQETQYF. The CDR3 region has the DNA TGTGCCAGCAAATGGGGGGTCCAAGAGACCCAGTACTTC.

In its sample, this clonotype was seen many times. J is TRBJ2-1 and V is TRBV24-1; D remains ambiguous. Germline CDR1 KGHDR, CDR2 SFDVKD. Trimming shortened V by 3 bases and J by 7 bases, and 18 bases separated the two germline ends. This CDR3 comprises 16 residues. CDR3: CATSDTKTASRNEQFF. The DNA of the CDR3 is TGTGCCACCAGTGATACCAAAACCGCCTCGAGGAATGAGCAGTTCTTC.

Turning to this clonotype: A read error may explain this, as a much larger clone is one base away. The CDR3 end shows no conserved phenylalanine or tryptophan, and so a read error is likely. The chain has TRBV29-1 and TRBJ2-7; 8 nucleotides align to TRBD1. Germline loops: CDR1 SQVTM, CDR2 ANQGSEA. The CDR3 sequence is 12 residues long. Trimming cost V 7 bases and J 2 bases; bases outside gene matches: 4. In DNA, the CDR3 is TGCAGCGCCTGGACAGGGACCTACGAGCAGTACCTC. Translation gives CSAWTGTYEQYL.

This clonotype was counted many times. This chain joins TRBV4-1 and TRBJ1-1; TRBD1 might be the D (5 bases). Germline CDR1 reads MGHRA; CDR2 reads YSYEKL. Trimming left V 4 bases short and J 3 bases short, with 18 bases between. The CDR3 totals 16 residues. CDR3 region: CASSPLFGGPYTEAFF. DNA for the CDR3: TGCGCCAGCAGCCCGCTCTTCGGGGGTCCCTACACTGAAGCTTTCTTT.

This clonotype was seen ten or more times. The chain has TRBV6-5 and TRBJ1-5; D gene uncertain. CDR3 length: 15 residues. Per germline, CDR1 MNHEY and CDR2 SVGAGI. The ends were cut back, 5 bases at V and 1 base at J, with 12 bases in the middle. CDR3 sequence (DNA): TGTGCCAGCAGTCCCGTGCGGGCCAGCAATCAGCCCCAGCATTTT. Its translation: CASSPVRASNQPQHF.

This rearrangement joins TRBV29-1 to TRBJ2-3; TRBD2 agrees at 8 bases. Germline V gene data show CDR1 as SQVTM and CDR2 as ANQGSEA. CDR3 length equals 15 residues. With 3 bases clipped from V and 2 bases from J, the junction kept 7 bases outside the gene matches. The CDR3 sequence is CSVELAGGPTDTQYF. CDR3 nucleotide sequence: TGCAGCGTTGAGCTGGCGGGGGGCCCCACAGATACGCAGTATTTT.

This clonotype was seen repeatedly, ten times or more. The V and J genes are TRBV5-4 and TRBJ2-3; 7 bases align to TRBD2. In germline, CDR1 is SGHNT, CDR2 YYREEE (reference sequence). The ends lost 0 bases at V and 1 base at J; junction bases unmatched: 5. The CDR3 extends over 16 amino acids. CDR3: CASSLEFGRGTDTQYF. CDR3 nucleotides: TGTGCCAGCAGCTTGGAATTTGGGAGGGGCACAGATACGCAGTATTTT. Drawing the rest from reference TRBV5-4 and TRBJ2-3, the complete variable domain is ETGVTQSPTHLIKTRGQQVTLRCSSQSGHNTVSWYQQALGQGPQFIFQYYREEENGRGNFPPRFSGLQFPNYSSELNVNALELDDSALYLCASSLEFGRGTDTQYFGPGTRLTVL.

The table lists this clonotype with many counts. The junction departs from germline at one end; a sequencing error may be responsible. The chain has TRBV7-9 and TRBJ2-3; D gene ambiguous. Germline assignment: CDR1 SEHNR and CDR2 FQNEAQ (reference sequence). The CDR3 loop spans 13 amino acids. The CDR3 nucleotides read TGCGCCAGTAGGGCCTCTAGCACAGATACGCAGTATTTT. It codes for CASRASSTDTQYF.

The gene calls are TRBV9 and TRBJ1-1; D perhaps matches TRBD1 (6 bases). V lost 4 bases and J 5 bases, leaving 21 bases between the germline ends. Germline V gives CDR1 SGDLS, CDR2 YYNGEE. The CDR3 runs to 16 residues. CDR3 in amino acids: CASSHQVPGRGTEAFF. In nucleotides, the CDR3 is TGTGCCAGCAGCCATCAGGTCCCCGGGAGGGGGACTGAAGCTTTCTTT.

This clonotype occurred many times. This chain joins TRBV12-3 or TRBV12-4 and TRBJ1-1; D is perhaps TRBD1 (5 bases). This CDR3 is built from 14 residues. Between the trimmed V and J ends, which lost 6 bases and 8 bases, there was a span of 19 bases. The CDR3 region has the DNA TGTGCCAGCAGCCCGGGGGACGGTTTGTCGGAAGCTTTCTTT. Protein sequence: CASSPGDGLSEAFF.

The table lists this clonotype with many counts. The V and J genes are TRBV7-2 and TRBJ2-5; 10 nucleotides agree with TRBD2. CDR1 SGHTA and CDR2 FQGNSA come from the germline V gene. This CDR3 has 14 amino acids. Trimming cost V 5 bases and J 2 bases; bases outside gene matches: 2. CDR3 in amino acids: CASSTSGAQETQYF. The CDR3, as DNA: TGTGCCAGCAGCACTAGCGGGGCACAAGAGACCCAGTACTTC.

This clonotype occurred many times. V is TRBV2 and J is TRBJ2-1, with 8 nucleotides matching TRBD1. Germline CDR1 and CDR2: SNHLY and FYNNEI. J lost 2 bases, V lost 3 bases, and 3 bases had no gene match. This CDR3 is built from 15 residues. The CDR3 reads CASSERTGPYNEQFF. In nucleotides, the CDR3 is TGTGCCAGCAGTGAGAGGACAGGGCCCTACAATGAGCAGTTCTTC.

This clonotype was seen many times. The V and J genes are TRBV6-6 and TRBJ2-3; D gene unclear. This CDR3 has 11 amino acids. V was pared by 8 bases and J by 6 bases, with 9 bases between. Germline CDR1 reads MNHNY; CDR2 reads SVGAGI (reference sequence). The CDR3 nucleotides read TGTGCCAGCTTACGGAGTGATACGCAGTATTTT. Encoded protein: CASLRSDTQYF.

This clonotype was seen many times. This chain links TRBV19 with TRBJ2-7, with 7 nucleotides matching TRBD2. The CDR3 contains 15 residues. Germline V gene lookup returns CDR1 LNHDA and CDR2 SQIVND (reference sequence). After removal of 9 bases from V and 2 bases from J, the junction contained 13 bases not matched to a gene. CDR3 in amino acids: CASRLTSRSPYEQYF. CDR3 bases: TGTGCCAGCCGCCTGACTAGCCGCTCCCCCTACGAGCAGTACTTC.

In its sample, this clonotype was seen many times. The rearrangement joins TRBV7-9 to TRBJ2-7; 7 nucleotides align to TRBD1. The ends lost 5 bases at V and 6 bases at J; junction bases unmatched: 10. Germline loops: CDR1 SEHNR, CDR2 FQNEAQ (reference sequence). CDR3 size: 14 residues. In nucleotides, the CDR3 is TGTGCCAGCAGCCCAGAAACGACAGGGCGCGAGCAGTACTTC. Protein product: CASSPETTGREQYF.

This clonotype was found many times. The chain couples TRBV7-2 to TRBJ2-5, with D possibly matching TRBD1 (6 bases). The CDR3 has 19 residues. The V end lost 4 bases, the J end lost 3 bases, and 27 bases lay between the germline ends. CDR1 and CDR2 from the germline V gene are SGHTA and FQGNSA. CDR3 bases: TGTGCCAGCAGCTCCGCCCTCAGGGGCCCCCTAGAGATGAAAGAGACCCAGTACTTC. Encoded protein: CASSSALRGPLEMKETQYF.

This clonotype was recorded many times. The chain uses TRBV6-6 and TRBJ1-5; 7 positions match TRBD1. V gave up 5 bases and J gave up 6 bases; unmatched junction bases: 10. Germline V gene data show CDR1 as MNHNY and CDR2 as SVGAGI (reference sequence). The CDR3 totals 15 residues. CDR3 in DNA: TGTGCCAGCAGTGACGGGACAGCGTGGAGTCAGCCCCAGCATTTT. Translation: CASSDGTAWSQPQHF.

In its sample, this clonotype was seen many times. This sequence joins TRBV5-1 and TRBJ2-7, with 7 bases aligning to TRBD2. The germline V gene encodes CDR1 SGHRS and CDR2 YFSETQ. This CDR3 is built from 13 residues. The V gene end was trimmed by 5 bases and the J gene end by 2 bases; junction bases not matched to a gene: 4. CDR3 DNA sequence: TGCGCCAGCAGTATCGGGGGGACCTACGAGCAGTACTTC. Its translation: CASSIGGTYEQYF.

This clonotype was seen ten or more times. The chain uses TRBV4-3 and TRBJ2-7, with D unresolved. The V and J ends lost 0 bases and 0 bases respectively, with 12 bases between them. Per the germline V gene, CDR1 is LGHNA and CDR2 is YSLEER. The CDR3 length is 16 residues. This chain's CDR3 is CASSQDARSNSYEQYF. DNA of the CDR3: TGCGCCAGCAGCCAAGATGCCAGAAGTAACTCCTACGAGCAGTACTTC.

At least ten counts were recorded for this clonotype. The J gene is TRBJ2-7, the V gene TRBV20-1, with TRBD1 matching 7 bases. This CDR3 has 13 amino acids. V lost 5 bases, J lost 2 bases, and 6 bases stayed unmatched. Germline V gene sequence: CDR1 DFQATT, CDR2 SNEGSKA (reference sequence). The CDR3 protein is CSASLTGPYEQYF. The CDR3 nucleotides are TGCAGTGCTTCTCTGACAGGGCCCTACGAGCAGTACTTC.